This is a list of T cell receptor beta chains from one sample in a study of cytomegalovirus exposure and HLA in healthy donors. Method: immunoSEQ multiplex PCR; TCRdb's copy keeps in-frame clones and lacks some. The sample yields 180,000 or so clones, around 80% seen once. Sequenced: PBMCs. The origin of the receptors is a woman in her sixties in good health and CMV-seropositive. The CDR3 runs from the conserved cysteine through the conserved F or W. The order of the fields is V gene, J gene, D gene, clone size, CDR3 DNA, CDR3 protein. A D gene is named only where the DNA matches it firmly. The size field is filled for only some rows; it gives once, few, many or a size class.

TRBV7-2	TRBJ1-1	NA	NA	TGTGCCAGCAGCTTAAGGGGCAGCCCCACTGAAGCTTTCTTT	CASSLRGSPTEAFF
TRBV9	TRBJ2-5	TRBD2	NA	TGTGCCAGCAGCGTAGGGGGACTAGCGGGAGCCATAGAGACCCAGTACTTC	CASSVGGLAGAIETQYF
TRBV5-1	TRBJ2-7	TRBD2	NA	TGCGCCAGCAGCGAGGGACTAGCGGGGGGCGAGCAGTACTTC	CASSEGLAGGEQYF
TRBV5-4	TRBJ1-4	NA	NA	TGTGCCAGCAAGTCAGGGGATAATGAAAAACTGTTTTTT	CASKSGDNEKLFF
TRBV5-3	TRBJ2-7	NA	few	TGTGCCAGAAGCTTGGGACAGTATTACGAGCAGTACTTC	CARSLGQYYEQYF
TRBV7-9	TRBJ2-7	TRBD1	NA	TGTGCCAGCAACAATTGGGACAGCTCCTACGAGTGGTACTTC	CASNNWDSSYEWYF
TRBV28	TRBJ2-7	TRBD2	NA	TGTGCCAGCAGTGCCGCTAGCGGGGGAACCTCCTACGAGCAGTACTTC	CASSAASGGTSYEQYF
TRBV28	TRBJ2-7	TRBD1	NA	TGTGCCAGCAGCCCTTTCCGGGACAGGGGCTACGAGCAGTACTTC	CASSPFRDRGYEQYF
TRBV30	TRBJ1-3	NA	NA	TGTGCCTGGAGTGTACAGGCCTCCTCTGGAAACACCATATATTTT	CAWSVQASSGNTIYF
TRBV2	TRBJ2-2	TRBD2	NA	TGTGCCAGCAGTGCTGCTGGGACTAGCGGGAGAGAGGCGAACACCGGGGAGCTGTTTTTT	CASSAAGTSGREANTGELFF
TRBV5-1	TRBJ2-5	NA	NA	TGCGCCAGCAGCCCCGGTCTCTTTGAGACCCAGTACTTC	CASSPGLFETQYF
TRBV27	TRBJ1-2	NA	NA	TGTGCCAGCAGTTTAGGGGGCGCCGATGGCTACACCTTC	CASSLGGADGYTF
TRBV25-1	TRBJ2-7	TRBD1	NA	TGTGCCAGCAGTCCATCTCCCGGACAGGGGTTTAATTACGAGCAGTACTTC	CASSPSPGQGFNYEQYF
TRBV30	TRBJ1-2	NA	few	TGTGCCTGGGGGGGGGTTCTGGGAGACCTCCTGGGCTACACCTTC	CAWGGVLGDLLGYTF
TRBV28	TRBJ2-2	NA	NA	TGTGCCAGCAGTACCCCCGGCGGGGGCAACACCGGGGAGCTGTTTTTT	CASSTPGGGNTGELFF
TRBV6-1	TRBJ1-5	TRBD1	NA	TGTGCCAGCAGTGATTGGGCAGGGGGCGGCAATCAGCCCCAGCATTTT	CASSDWAGGGNQPQHF
TRBV28	TRBJ1-2	TRBD1	NA	TGTGCCAGCAGCCCGGGAGACAGGGGCGGTGGCTACACCTTC	CASSPGDRGGGYTF
TRBV7-2	TRBJ1-4	NA	once	TGTGCCAGCGGGGAGGGAGACAGCCGTAATGAAAAACTGTTTTTT	CASGEGDSRNEKLFF
TRBV5-1	TRBJ1-1	NA	NA	TGCGCCAGCAGCTTGGAGTGGGGAGTTAGCACTGAAGCTTTCTTT	CASSLEWGVSTEAFF
TRBV7-3	TRBJ2-7	TRBD2	NA	TGTGCCAGCAGCTTTTCTAGCGGCCCCTCCTACGAGCAGTACTTC	CASSFSSGPSYEQYF
TRBV5-5	TRBJ2-7	TRBD1	NA	TGTGCCACCGGGACAGGGGGCATCTACGAGCAGTACTTC	CATGTGGIYEQYF
TRBV7-9	TRBJ2-5	TRBD1	NA	TGTGCCAGCAGCACTAACAGGGGTCTCTTCCAAGAGACCCAGTACTTC	CASSTNRGLFQETQYF
TRBV30	TRBJ2-4	TRBD1	NA	TGTGCCTGGGAACAGGGGTACAAAAACATTCAGTACTTC	CAWEQGYKNIQYF
TRBV2	TRBJ1-3	TRBD1	NA	TGTGCCAGCTTATCCGACAGGGCTGGAAACACCATATATTTT	CASLSDRAGNTIYF
TRBV28	TRBJ2-2	NA	few	TGTGCCAGCAGGAGCATCTACACCGGGGAGCTGTTTTTT	CASRSIYTGELFF
TRBV9	TRBJ2-1	TRBD2	NA	TGTGCCAGCAGCGGGTGGGGGACGTATAGCGGGGTGGGTGATGAGCAGTTCTTC	CASSGWGTYSGVGDEQFF
TRBV19	TRBJ2-7	TRBD1	NA	TGTGCCAGTAGTGACACAGGGGGATACGAGCAGTACTTC	CASSDTGGYEQYF
TRBV6-1	TRBJ1-2	NA	NA	TGTGCCAGCAGTGAAGCGAACAGGGATGGTGGCTACACCTTC	CASSEANRDGGYTF
TRBV5-1	TRBJ2-5	NA	few	TGCGCCAGCTCCCCAGTTGGGACTGAGACCCAGTACTTC	CASSPVGTETQYF
TRBV7-3	TRBJ2-7	NA	NA	TGTGCCAGCAGCTTAACGCGGGGTCCCTACGAGCAGTACTTC	CASSLTRGPYEQYF
TRBV9	TRBJ2-1	NA	NA	TGTGCCAGCAGCGCCCGGGCAGCGGGTGAGCAGTTCTTC	CASSARAAGEQFF
TRBV4-2	TRBJ2-3	NA	NA	TGTGCCAGCAGCCAGGCAAACAGGGGCACAGATACGCAGTATTTT	CASSQANRGTDTQYF
TRBV18	TRBJ1-4	NA	NA	TGTGCCAGCTCACCACTACAGGGAAGTGTCAATGAAAAACTGTTTTTT	CASSPLQGSVNEKLFF
TRBV28	TRBJ2-7	NA	NA	TGTGCCAGCAGTTTAAGTCTAGCGAGGGCAGCGGAGCAGTACTTC	CASSLSLARAAEQYF
TRBV7-2	TRBJ2-3	NA	NA	TGTGCCAGCAGCCACGACCAGGCCACAGATACGCAGTATTTT	CASSHDQATDTQYF
TRBV5-1	TRBJ2-1	TRBD2	NA	TGCGCCAGCAGCCAACGGGGGGGCAATAATGAGCAGTTCTTC	CASSQRGGNNEQFF
TRBV9	TRBJ2-5	NA	few	TGTGCCAGCAGCGTAGTCTCAGTCCCGCAAGAGACCCAGTACTTC	CASSVVSVPQETQYF
TRBV28	TRBJ1-4	TRBD1	NA	TGTGCCTCCAGCTTATGGGACAGGGGAGGAGAAAAACTGTTTTTT	CASSLWDRGGEKLFF
TRBV5-1	TRBJ2-1	TRBD1	NA	TGCGCCAGCAGCCCCCTAAGGGGGCTCTCCTACAATGAGCAGTTCTTC	CASSPLRGLSYNEQFF
TRBV6-1	TRBJ1-3	TRBD1	NA	TGTGCCAGCAAGGGACAGTTAGGAAACACCATATATTTT	CASKGQLGNTIYF
TRBV4-3	TRBJ2-5	NA	NA	TGCGCCAGCAGCCAAGAGCTTGACACGTCTGCCTTAACCCAGTACTTC	CASSQELDTSALTQYF
TRBV7-3	TRBJ1-3	TRBD1	few	TGTGCCAGCAGCTTAACGGGACAGGCTGGAAACACCATATATTTT	CASSLTGQAGNTIYF
TRBV28	TRBJ2-1	TRBD1	NA	TGTGCCAGCAGTCTGTGGACAGGGGGGACCTACAATGAGCAGTTCTTC	CASSLWTGGTYNEQFF
TRBV27	TRBJ1-6	TRBD1	NA	TGTGCCAGCACCCACCTGGGACAGGGTAATTCACCCCTCCACTTT	CASTHLGQGNSPLHF
TRBV9	TRBJ2-1	TRBD2	once	TGTGCCAGCAGCGTAGATCCGGGGGGGAGGGTGCAGTTCTTC	CASSVDPGGRVQFF
TRBV10-3	TRBJ2-5	TRBD2	NA	TGTGCCATCAGTGCCGGCGGGGGGGTACAAGAGACCCAGTACTTC	CAISAGGGVQETQYF
TRBV27	TRBJ2-7	NA	once	TGTGCCAGCAGTTCCCGCGACAAGTTACGCTACGAGCAGTACTTC	CASSSRDKLRYEQYF
TRBV18	TRBJ2-3	NA	NA	TGTGCCAGCTCTTATACTGAAGATACGCAGTATTTT	CASSYTEDTQYF